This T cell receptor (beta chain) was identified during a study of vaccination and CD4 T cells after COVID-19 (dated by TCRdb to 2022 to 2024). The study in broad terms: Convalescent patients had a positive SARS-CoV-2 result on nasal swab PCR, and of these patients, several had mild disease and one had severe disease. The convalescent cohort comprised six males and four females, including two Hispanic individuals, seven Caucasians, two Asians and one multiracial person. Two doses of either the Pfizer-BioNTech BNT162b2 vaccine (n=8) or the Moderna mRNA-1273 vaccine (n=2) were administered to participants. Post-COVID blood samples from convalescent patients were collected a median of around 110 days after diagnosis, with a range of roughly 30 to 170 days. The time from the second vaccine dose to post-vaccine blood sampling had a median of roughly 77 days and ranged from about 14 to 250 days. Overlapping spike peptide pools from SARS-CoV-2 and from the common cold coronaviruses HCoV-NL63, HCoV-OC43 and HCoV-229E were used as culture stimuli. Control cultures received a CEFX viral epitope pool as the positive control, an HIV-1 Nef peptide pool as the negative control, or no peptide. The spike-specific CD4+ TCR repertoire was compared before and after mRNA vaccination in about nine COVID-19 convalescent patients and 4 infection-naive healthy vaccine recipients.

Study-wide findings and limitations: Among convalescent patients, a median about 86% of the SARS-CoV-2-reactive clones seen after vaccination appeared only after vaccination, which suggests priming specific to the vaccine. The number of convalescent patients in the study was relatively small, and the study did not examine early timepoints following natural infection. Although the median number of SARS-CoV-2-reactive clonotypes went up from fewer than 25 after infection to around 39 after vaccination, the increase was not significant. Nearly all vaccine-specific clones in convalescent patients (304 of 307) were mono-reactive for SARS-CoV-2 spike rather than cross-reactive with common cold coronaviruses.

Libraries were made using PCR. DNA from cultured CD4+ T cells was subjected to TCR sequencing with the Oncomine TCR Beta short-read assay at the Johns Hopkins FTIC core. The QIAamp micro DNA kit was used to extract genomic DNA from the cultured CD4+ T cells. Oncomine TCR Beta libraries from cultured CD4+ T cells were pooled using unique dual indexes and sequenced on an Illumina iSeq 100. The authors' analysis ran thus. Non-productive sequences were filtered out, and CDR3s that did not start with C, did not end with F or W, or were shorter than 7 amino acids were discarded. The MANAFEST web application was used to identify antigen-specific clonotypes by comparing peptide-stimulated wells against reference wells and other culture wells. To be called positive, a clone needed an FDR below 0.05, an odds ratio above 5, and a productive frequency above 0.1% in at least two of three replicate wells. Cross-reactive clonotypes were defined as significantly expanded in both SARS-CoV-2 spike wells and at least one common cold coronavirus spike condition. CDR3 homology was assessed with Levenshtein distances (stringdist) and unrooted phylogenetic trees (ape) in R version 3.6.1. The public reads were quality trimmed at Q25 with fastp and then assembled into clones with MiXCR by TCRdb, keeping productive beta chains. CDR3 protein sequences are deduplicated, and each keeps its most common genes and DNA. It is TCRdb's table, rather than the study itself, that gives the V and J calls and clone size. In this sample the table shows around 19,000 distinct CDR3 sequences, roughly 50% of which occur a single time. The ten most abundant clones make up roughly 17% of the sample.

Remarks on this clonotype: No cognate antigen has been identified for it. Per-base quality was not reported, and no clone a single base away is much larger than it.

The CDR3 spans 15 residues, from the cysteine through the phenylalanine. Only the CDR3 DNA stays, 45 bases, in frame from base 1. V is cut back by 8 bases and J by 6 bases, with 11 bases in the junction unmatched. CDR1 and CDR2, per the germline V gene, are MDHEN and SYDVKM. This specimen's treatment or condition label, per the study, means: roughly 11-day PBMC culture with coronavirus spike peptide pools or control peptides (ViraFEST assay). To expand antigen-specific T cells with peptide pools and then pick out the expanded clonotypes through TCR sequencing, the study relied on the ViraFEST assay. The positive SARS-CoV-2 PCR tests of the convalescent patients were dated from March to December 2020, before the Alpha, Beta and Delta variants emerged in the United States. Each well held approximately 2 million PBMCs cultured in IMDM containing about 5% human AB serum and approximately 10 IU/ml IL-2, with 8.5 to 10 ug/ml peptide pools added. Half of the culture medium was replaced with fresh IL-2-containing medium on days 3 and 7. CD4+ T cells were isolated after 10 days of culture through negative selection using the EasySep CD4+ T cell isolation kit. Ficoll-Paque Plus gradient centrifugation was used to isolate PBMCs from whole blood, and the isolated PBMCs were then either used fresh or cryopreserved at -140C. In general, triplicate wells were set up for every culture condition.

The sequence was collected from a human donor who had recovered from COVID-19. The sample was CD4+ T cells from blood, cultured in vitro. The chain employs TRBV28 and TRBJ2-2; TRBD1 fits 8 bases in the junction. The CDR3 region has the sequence CASRIARGLSGELFF. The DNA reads TGTGCCAGCCGAATTGCCAGGGGGCTATCCGGGGAGCTGTTTTTT.